This T cell receptor beta chain was captured by sequencing in a study of shared clonotypes between healthy human individuals (dated by TCRdb to about 2020). In the study overall: The cohort comprised two women and three men aged 18 to 49 years. To increase sequencing depth and limit assay-specific biases, different laboratories used diverse techniques to prepare libraries and sequence TCR repertoires. Per donor, three plates each were used for CD4 naive and CD4 memory, two for CD8 naive, and one for CD8 memory. Between about 0.8 and 9 billion PBMCs per donor were obtained by leukapheresis. The study deeply sequenced blood TCR repertoires of about 5 healthy adults to estimate repertoire size and the extent of clonotype sharing between individuals.

About this clone itself: Which antigen it targets is not known. Per-base quality was not reported, and no clone a single base away is much larger than it.

Using the deep immunoSEQ assay, multiplex PCR amplified TCR CDR3 regions from genomic DNA. Extracted genomic DNA from each cell subset was spread evenly across all wells of several immunoSEQ 96-well plates, with each plate serving as a replicate. Each replicate PCR for sorted subsets received roughly 0.2 ug genomic DNA, equal to some 32,000 T cell genomes. Purified libraries were quantified with a Qubit 3.0 fluorometer, sized on a Bioanalyzer 2100, and re-quantified with the KAPA Library Quantification kit. Each immunoSEQ 96-well plate was sequenced on its own single-read 150-cycle Illumina NextSeq 550 flow cell. Per the source publication's procedure: The immunoSEQ output contained only junctional sequences without quality scores, so filtering could not match that applied to full-length reads. To assign V/J genes and CDR3, sequences were annotated against IMGT germline references using PyIR, a Python wrapper for IgBLAST v1.9. Reads were filtered out if the reads had weak V/J assignments (E-value above 1e-6), no CDR3, stop codons, out-of-frame junctions, or ambiguous translated residues. V3J clonotypes were defined as sequences sharing the same inferred V gene, J gene, and CDR3 amino acid sequence. To compute the percentage overlap between repertoires, the number of shared unique clonotypes was divided by the size of the smaller repertoire. Three approaches were used to assess repertoire richness: RTK rarefaction, the Chao1 estimator, and Recon v2.1 estimates of unobserved clonotypes. Generation probabilities for all TCRbeta clonotypes obtained by the gDNA method from a handful of donors were computed using OLGA. TCRdb limited this immuneACCESS table to in-frame rearrangements with V and J called. A share of clones is missing; checked studies link under half to unresolved V genes, and the rest is unexplained. V and J calls and clone size are copied from that table; D and trimming were computed from the DNA. The sample table holds 700,000 or so clones, of which more than 70% were seen once. Under 2% of the sample lies in the top ten.

Healthy HIV-negative adults with no recently reported acute infections or vaccinations were included as donors. Every donor was a Caucasian adult living in Nashville, Tennessee, USA. Magnetic negative selection was used to enrich CD4+ T cells, after which naive cells were positively selected on CD45RA and the negative fraction became the memory subset. Blood was collected by leukapheresis, and PBMCs were isolated by Ficoll-Histopaque density gradient centrifugation and then cryopreserved in liquid nitrogen vapor phase. Analytical flow cytometry was used to check the purity and quantity of every magnetically sorted T cell population. From each sorted fraction, genomic DNA was isolated and quantified by UV absorbance on a Nanodrop 2000c. Here is what the overall study found, with its caveats: Estimated clonotype richness was generally larger for naive than for memory subsets. Even with the large sequencing depth, rarefaction of the sorted-subset datasets indicated that sequencing was incomplete. Across four donors, roughly 5% of naive CD4, around 3.5% of naive CD8, 2% to 2.5% of memory CD4, and about 0.4% of memory CD8 clonotypes were shared. Higher generation probabilities were observed for clonotypes shared by all four sorted-subset donors than for non-shared clonotypes. Based on pairwise subsampling, the degree of clonotype sharing among donors was expected to be affected by sequencing depth. Only blood was sampled, and tissue TCR repertoires likely differ from those in blood. Because the study included only a small number of donors, the genetic and exposure-history diversity represented was limited.

The CDR3 sequence holds 10 residues, the cysteine and phenylalanine included. Of all the DNA, just the CDR3 is kept, 30 bases in frame from base 1. Looking up the germline V gene yields CDR1 SQVTM and CDR2 ANQGSEA. V lost 4 bases and J lost 7 bases; the stretch between them is 6 bases long. The rearranged chain carries TRBV29-1 and TRBJ2-3, with the D gene not clear enough to name. Input material: memory CD4+ T cells sorted from blood. Per the publication, the cell subset or site label means: CD45RA-negative fraction. The receptor's source is a woman aged 25-40 years in good health. The CDR3 corresponds to CSVVVNTQYF. The DNA sequence is given as TGCAGCGTTGTGGTGAATACGCAGTATTTT.